Presented here are 21 T cell receptor beta chains from one specimen sequenced in a study of blood T cells in healthy people across ages. Combining a sample-barcoded 5' primer with a J-beta primer mix, a second PCR ran for 7 to 11 cycles. MiXCR, applied by TCRdb to the 5' RACE reads, yields one record per CDR3 protein. The sample yields about 1.6 million distinct CDR3 sequences, about 31% seen once. The specimen sequenced was blood. All receptors derive from a woman aged 25 to 39 in good health.

The sample holds a few counts of this clonotype. J is TRBJ1-2 and V is TRBV18; possible D gene TRBD1, 5 bases. The V end lost 2 bases, the J end lost 8 bases, and 18 bases lay between the germline ends. The CDR3 is 15 amino acids. Per the germline V gene, CDR1 is KGHSH and CDR2 is LQKENI. The CDR3 nucleotides are TGTGCCAGCTCACCAAGGCAGGGCGGAATCGGAGGCTACACCTTC. This encodes CASSPRQGGIGGYTF.

V gene TRBV7-9 combines with J gene TRBJ2-5; no clear D. Trimming took 1 base from V and 1 from J, leaving 10 bases between them. The germline V gene encodes CDR1 SEHNR and CDR2 FQNEAQ (reference sequence). This CDR3 comprises 15 residues. The chain's CDR3 is CASSLGTKLQETQYF. The CDR3 nucleotides read TGTGCCAGCAGCTTAGGAACTAAGCTCCAAGAGACCCAGTACTTC.

This clonotype occurred a few times. V gene TRBV12-3 or TRBV12-4 combines with J gene TRBJ2-3; perhaps TRBD2 as D (6 bases). The CDR3 has 16 residues. V was clipped by 4 bases and J by 3 bases, with 17 bases between them. This chain's CDR3 is CASSSRTIRGTDTQYF. In DNA form, the CDR3 reads TGTGCCAGCAGTTCCCGGACTATTCGGGGTACAGATACGCAGTATTTT.

This clonotype showed up just a few times. Here the CDR3 DNA reads TGCGCCAGCAGCTTGTACCTTGGGTCGGCGGGAGGGGTTCTGAGGAATGAGCAGTTCTTC. This sequence encodes CASSLYLGSAGGVLRNEQFF. V is TRBV5-1 and J is TRBJ2-1; 9 bases line up with TRBD2. Per the germline V gene, CDR1 is SGHRS and CDR2 is YFSETQ. The CDR3 covers 20 residues. J gave up 7 bases and V 1 base, and 21 bases lay outside the gene matches.

This clonotype occurred a few times. V usage is TRBV7-2 and J usage is TRBJ1-2; D remains ambiguous. Germline V gene sequence: CDR1 SGHTA, CDR2 FQGNSA. CDR3 length: 15 amino acids. V lost 7 bases and J 3 bases, leaving 18 bases between the germline ends. CDR3 region: CASIFLGVSYYGYTF. CDR3 sequence (DNA): TGTGCCAGCATCTTCTTAGGAGTCTCCTACTATGGCTACACCTTC.

V is TRBV20-1 and J is TRBJ1-2, with D possibly being TRBD1 (5 bases). The germline CDR1 and CDR2 sequences are DFQATT and SNEGSKA (reference sequence). The CDR3 spans 16 residues. Between the trimmed V and J ends, which lost 0 bases and 5 bases, there was a span of 19 bases. CDR3 amino acids: CSARDLRRVTTYGYTF. CDR3 nucleotide sequence: TGCAGTGCTAGAGATCTCCGCAGGGTAACCACTTATGGCTACACCTTC.

The rearrangement links TRBV20-1 to TRBJ2-1, with 7 bases fitting TRBD1. The CDR3 loop spans 15 amino acids. V was pared by 3 bases and J by 9 bases, with 14 bases of the junction left unmatched. From germline, CDR1 is DFQATT and CDR2 SNEGSKA (reference sequence). The CDR3 loop is CSARPTGIVWGEQFF. CDR3 DNA sequence: TGCAGTGCTAGGCCGACAGGGATCGTTTGGGGTGAGCAGTTCTTC.

This chain connects TRBV10-3 to TRBJ1-1, with D unclear. Germline lookup yields CDR1 ENHRY and CDR2 SYGVKD. The CDR3 extends over 13 amino acids. V gave up 4 bases and J gave up 2 bases, with 8 bases separating them. The CDR3 DNA follows: TGTGCCATCAGTGGGACGGATAACACTGAAGCTTTCTTT. Translating it yields CAISGTDNTEAFF.

The table lists this clonotype with many counts. This chain uses TRBV29-1 with TRBJ2-7; D uncertain. Germline CDR1 SQVTM, CDR2 ANQGSEA. V was shortened by 6 bases and J by 7 bases, with 13 bases between the two germline ends. This CDR3 has 11 residues. This CDR3 reads CSVAVESEQYF. CDR3 nucleotide sequence: TGCAGCGTCGCTGTCGAGAGTGAGCAGTACTTC.

The chain is built from TRBV7-9 and TRBJ2-3; D tentatively reads TRBD1 or TRBD2 (5 bases each). Trimming stripped 4 bases from V and 4 bases from J, with 15 bases between. Germline loops: CDR1 SEHNR, CDR2 FQNEAQ (reference sequence). The CDR3 length is 15 residues. DNA of the CDR3: TGTGCCAGCAGCTCGGGACGGCTCGGGTCAGATACGCAGTATTTT. Protein: CASSSGRLGSDTQYF.

CDR3 bases: TGTGCCACCAGCAGTCTCGGCGGGAGCTCCTACAATGAGCAGTTCTTC. It specifies CATSSLGGSSYNEQFF. The chain couples TRBV15 to TRBJ2-1, with 7 bases lining up with TRBD2. Germline V CDR1 and CDR2: LNHNV, YYDKDF (reference sequence). Trimming took 3 bases from V and 0 from J; bases not matched to a gene: 5. This CDR3 comprises 16 residues.

This clonotype was seen more than once but under ten times. This chain uses TRBV6-6 with TRBJ2-3; D may be TRBD1 (5 bases). The CDR3 totals 14 residues. Germline lookup yields CDR1 MNHNY and CDR2 SVGAGI (reference sequence). V was pared by 6 bases and J by 5 bases, with 15 bases between. The CDR3 DNA is TGTGCCAGCAGCCTGGACAAGTTGGGAGATACGCAGTATTTT. Translated, it gives CASSLDKLGDTQYF.

This chain connects TRBV12-5 to TRBJ2-1, with a tentative D call TRBD2 (6 bases). V was cut by 6 bases and J by 4 bases, with 22 bases left in between. There are 17 residues in the CDR3. Germline V gene lookup returns CDR1 LGHNT and CDR2 FRNRAP. For the CDR3, the DNA is TGTGCTAGTGGCTTGCCGGGAGCGGCCGGATCATACAATGAGCAGTTCTTC. It is translated as CASGLPGAAGSYNEQFF.

There are a few counts of this clonotype. The V gene is TRBV28, the J gene TRBJ2-1; D not resolved. The germline V and J ends were trimmed by 5 bases and 7 bases, with 21 bases remaining between them. CDR3 length equals 16 residues. Germline assignment: CDR1 MDHEN and CDR2 SYDVKM. CDR3 residues: CASSARILEWVNEQFF. In DNA, the CDR3 is TGTGCCAGCAGTGCCCGAATCTTGGAATGGGTAAATGAGCAGTTCTTC.

This clonotype was detected a few times. The chain links TRBV4-1 to TRBJ1-2, with D perhaps TRBD1 (5 bases). Trimming removed 0 bases at V and 7 bases at J, with 12 bases between. The CDR3 totals 14 residues. Germline V lookup: CDR1 MGHRA, CDR2 YSYEKL. The CDR3 DNA is TGCGCCAGCAGCCAAGATCCCGGACAAGGTGGCTACACCTTC. It codes for CASSQDPGQGGYTF.

The DNA of the CDR3 is TGTGCCAGTAGTATAGATGCGGCCAGTCGCGAGCAGTACTTC. Translated: CASSIDAASREQYF. The chain uses TRBV19 and TRBJ2-7; D is uncertain. This CDR3 comprises 14 residues. Germline V CDR1 and CDR2: LNHDA, SQIVND (reference sequence). The ends were cut back, 0 bases at V and 6 bases at J, with 12 bases in the middle.

This clonotype was detected many times. The chain links TRBV27 to TRBJ2-7; D is unclear. V was shortened by 5 bases and J by 2 bases, with 19 bases between the two germline ends. This CDR3 spans 16 amino acids. Germline CDR1 is MNHEY and CDR2 is SMNVEV (reference sequence). CDR3 residues: CASSASPGWSTYEQYF. The CDR3 DNA follows: TGTGCCAGCAGTGCCTCCCCCGGTTGGAGTACCTACGAGCAGTACTTC.

This clonotype was picked up one time. The CDR3 is CSAKTSRNYEQYF. CDR3 sequence (DNA): TGCAGTGCCAAGACTAGCCGGAATTACGAGCAGTACTTC. This chain joins TRBV20-1 and TRBJ2-5, with 7 bases identical to TRBD2. TRBJ2-7 matches the DNA end more closely, so the J call is doubtful. CDR1 is DFQATT and CDR2 is SNEGSKA in the germline V gene (reference sequence). This CDR3 spans 13 amino acids.

This clonotype was detected many times. This rearrangement joins TRBV4-1 to TRBJ1-1; 10 bases match TRBD1. Germline assignment: CDR1 MGHRA and CDR2 YSYEKL. CDR3 length: 15 residues. Trimming at V came to 6 bases and at J to 3 bases, leaving 7 bases not matched to a gene. The DNA for the CDR3 is TGCGCCAGCAGGTTCCCCGGGACAGGGGACACTGAAGCTTTCTTT. Its protein is CASRFPGTGDTEAFF.

There are a few counts of this clonotype. The chain links TRBV4-2 to TRBJ1-2, with a tentative D call TRBD1 (5 bases). Germline V gene data show CDR1 as LGHNA and CDR2 as YNFKEQ. This CDR3 contains 13 residues. V lost 7 bases to trimming and J lost 4 bases, with 13 bases between them. In nucleotides, the CDR3 is TGTGCCAGCAACTATCTGGGGGGCTATGGCTACACCTTC. This translates into CASNYLGGYGYTF.

The chain employs TRBV4-2 and TRBJ2-1; TRBD2 matches at 7 bases. With 4 bases clipped from V and 0 bases from J, the junction kept 6 bases outside the gene matches. Germline V gives CDR1 LGHNA, CDR2 YNFKEQ. This CDR3 contains 16 residues. The CDR3 DNA reads as TGTGCCAGCAGCCCCATCACTAGCGCCTCCTACAATGAGCAGTTCTTC. This gives the protein CASSPITSASYNEQFF.